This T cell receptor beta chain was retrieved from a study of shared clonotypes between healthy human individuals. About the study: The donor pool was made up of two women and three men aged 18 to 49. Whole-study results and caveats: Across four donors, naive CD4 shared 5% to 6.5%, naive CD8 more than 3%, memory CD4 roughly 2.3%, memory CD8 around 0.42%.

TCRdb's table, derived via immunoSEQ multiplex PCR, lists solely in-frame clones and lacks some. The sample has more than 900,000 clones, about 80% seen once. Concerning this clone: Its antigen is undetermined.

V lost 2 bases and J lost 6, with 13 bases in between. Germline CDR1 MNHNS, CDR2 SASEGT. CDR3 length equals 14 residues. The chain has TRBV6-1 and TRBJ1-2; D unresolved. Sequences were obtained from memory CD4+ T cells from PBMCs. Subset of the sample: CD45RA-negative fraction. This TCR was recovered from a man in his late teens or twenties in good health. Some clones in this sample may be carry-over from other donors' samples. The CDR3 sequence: CASSEFGPADGYTF. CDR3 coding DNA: TGTGCCAGCAGTGAATTTGGCCCCGCGGATGGCTACACCTTC.